One sample yielded the 27 T cell receptor beta chains listed below, sequenced in a study of control samples from healthy donors and cancer patients. The table came from immunoSEQ multiplex PCR; TCRdb's copy has only in-frame clones and leaves some out. This repertoire shows over 200,000 clones, roughly four fifths found once; its top ten account for 10% to 15%. Material: PBMCs. These receptors all come from a woman aged 60-75 years with lung cancer.

The table lists this clone with a count of one. The chain couples TRBV9 to TRBJ1-5; 7 bases are a match to TRBD1. This CDR3 region has 15 residues. Trimming took 3 bases from V and 3 from J; bases not matched to a gene: 6. The germline CDR1 and CDR2 sequences are SGDLS and YYNGEE. The DNA for the CDR3 is TGTGCCAGCAGCGGAACTGGACAGGTCAATCAGCCCCAGCATTTT. Its translation: CASSGTGQVNQPQHF. Looking up the rest from reference TRBV9 and TRBJ1-5 gives the full variable domain: DSGVTQTPKHLITATGQRVTLRCSPRSGDLSVYWYQQSLDQGLQFLIQYYNGEERAKGNILERFSAQQFPDLHSELNLSSLELGDSALYFCASSGTGQVNQPQHFGDGTRLSIL.

This clone has only one observation. The chain couples TRBV7-9 to TRBJ2-3, with D tentatively TRBD1 or TRBD2 (6 bases each). V lost 8 bases to trimming and J lost 5 bases, with 23 bases between them. This CDR3 region has 16 residues. Germline-derived CDR1 and CDR2 are SEHNR and FQNEAQ (reference sequence). The CDR3 protein is CASDLQGGGGGDTQYF. CDR3 nucleotide sequence: TGTGCCAGCGACCTACAAGGGGGAGGTGGCGGAGATACGCAGTATTTT.

The genes are TRBV28 and TRBJ2-7, with 8 bases lining up with TRBD2. In germline, CDR1 is MDHEN, CDR2 SYDVKM. The CDR3 has 16 amino acids. Trimming cost V 1 base and J 6 bases; bases outside gene matches: 11. The CDR3 here is CASSLLFGGLGAEQYF. DNA for the CDR3: TGTGCCAGCAGTTTATTGTTCGGGGGACTAGGAGCCGAGCAGTACTTC.

The chain recombines TRBV7-9 with TRBJ2-2; D unclear. Germline CDR1 is SEHNR and CDR2 is FQNEAQ (reference sequence). This CDR3 is built from 13 residues. V was pared by 2 bases and J by 1 base, with 2 bases between. The CDR3 DNA follows: TGTGCCAGCAGCTTACTGAACACCGGGGAGCTGTTTTTT. Translation: CASSLLNTGELFF. The full variable domain, with the rest looked up from reference TRBV7-9 and TRBJ2-2, is DTGVSQNPRHKITKRGQNVTFRCDPISEHNRLYWYRQTLGQGPEFLTYFQNEAQLEKSRLLSDRFSAERPKGSFSTLEIQRTEQGDSAMYLCASSLLNTGELFFGEGSRLTVL.

V and J are TRBV9 and TRBJ2-2; weak D call: TRBD1 (5 bases). This CDR3 region has 15 residues. V was pared by 4 bases and J by 2 bases, with 12 bases between. CDR1 and CDR2 from the germline V gene are SGDLS and YYNGEE. The CDR3 DNA reads as TGTGCCAGCAGCCTGACAGAAATTAACACCGGGGAGCTGTTTTTT. Translation: CASSLTEINTGELFF.

The CDR3 sequence is CASSSPGRAGSPLHF. In DNA, the CDR3 is TGTGCCAGTAGCTCCCCGGGCAGGGCTGGATCACCCCTCCACTTT. This chain uses TRBV19 with TRBJ1-6; D possibly corresponds to TRBD1 (5 bases). The germline CDR1 and CDR2 sequences are LNHDA and SQIVND (reference sequence). The CDR3 is made up of 15 amino acids. The ends were cut back, 6 bases at V and 10 bases at J, with 19 bases in the middle.

This sequence joins TRBV6-2 or TRBV6-3 and TRBJ1-1; 10 bases fit TRBD1. V was pared by 0 bases and J by 5 bases, with 3 bases of the junction left unmatched. CDR1 is MNHEY and CDR2 is SVGEGT in the germline V gene. This CDR3 is built from 15 residues. CDR3 residues: CASSYSDRGVTEAFF. CDR3 nucleotides: TGTGCCAGCAGTTACTCGGACAGGGGGGTGACTGAAGCTTTCTTT.

V usage is TRBV7-2 and J usage is TRBJ2-7, with unresolved D. V lost 5 bases and J lost 4, with 12 bases in between. CDR1 SGHTA and CDR2 FQGNSA come from the germline V gene. This CDR3 has 13 amino acids. The DNA for the CDR3 is TGTGCCAGCAGCCCGCCCCCAGTGTACGAGCAGTACTTC. Residues: CASSPPPVYEQYF. Filled out from reference TRBV7-2 and TRBJ2-7, the complete variable domain reads GAGVSQSPSNKVTEKGKDVELRCDPISGHTALYWYRQSLGQGLEFLIYFQGNSAPDKSGLPSDRFSAERTGGSVSTLTIQRTQQEDSAVYLCASSPPPVYEQYFGPGTRLTVT.

The V gene is TRBV28, the J gene TRBJ2-1; 7 nucleotides line up with TRBD1. The trim removed 10 bases at V and 5 bases at J, leaving 14 bases unmatched. CDR1 is MDHEN, CDR2 SYDVKM, per germline. CDR3 length: 15 amino acids. In DNA form, the CDR3 reads TGTGCCACCACTCCGTGGGGACAGACGCACAATGAGCAGTTCTTC. Translating gives CATTPWGQTHNEQFF. The variable domain in full, with the rest retrieved from reference TRBV28 and TRBJ2-1, is DVKVTQSSRYLVKRTGEKVFLECVQDMDHENMFWYRQDPGLGLRLIYFSYDVKMKEKGDIPEGYSVSREKKERFSLILESASTNQTSMYLCATTPWGQTHNEQFFGPGTRLTVL.

The chain has TRBV29-1 and TRBJ1-1; D is uncertain. The CDR3 has 11 amino acids. Germline assignment: CDR1 SQVTM and CDR2 ANQGSEA. Trimming took 7 bases from V and 3 from J, leaving 9 bases between them. The CDR3 nucleotides are TGCAGCGCCGAAGACTACACTGAAGCTTTCTTT. Its translation: CSAEDYTEAFF.

The V gene is TRBV7-7, the J gene TRBJ2-7, with 8 bases lining up with TRBD1. The germline V gene has CDR1 SSHAT and CDR2 FNYEAQ (reference sequence). The CDR3 has 13 residues. With 5 bases clipped from V and 6 bases from J, the junction kept 6 bases outside the gene matches. CDR3: CASSEDRGGEQYF. CDR3 DNA sequence: TGTGCCAGCAGCGAAGACAGGGGCGGCGAGCAGTACTTC.

The CDR3 protein is CASSEQGLSEQYF. The CDR3 DNA is TGTGCCAGCAGTGAACAGGGGCTTTCCGAGCAGTACTTC. V and J are TRBV2 and TRBJ2-7, with D perhaps matching TRBD1 (6 bases). The V gene's germline CDR1 is SNHLY and CDR2 FYNNEI. The CDR3 totals 13 residues. V shed 2 bases and J shed 6 bases, with 11 bases lying between them.

The chain links TRBV11-2 to TRBJ2-5, with 8 nucleotides matching TRBD2. Germline lookup yields CDR1 SGHAT and CDR2 FQNNGV. This CDR3 contains 15 residues. The V segment lost 5 bases and the J segment 1 base; nucleotides outside the gene matches: 6. The CDR3, as DNA: TGTGCCAGCAGCGATACTAGCGGCCTCCAAGAGACCCAGTACTTC. Translated, it gives CASSDTSGLQETQYF.

The chain uses TRBV6-1 and TRBJ2-7; TRBD1 agrees at 9 bases. In germline, CDR1 is MNHNS, CDR2 SASEGT. This CDR3 spans 16 amino acids. The J segment lost 1 base and the V segment lost 0 bases, leaving 4 bases of the junction unmatched. The CDR3 coding sequence is TGTGCCAGCAGTGAAGCCGGACAGGGGTTGTCCTACGAGCAGTACTTC. Its translation: CASSEAGQGLSYEQYF.

This sequence joins TRBV11-1 and TRBJ1-1; D not certain. V lost 5 bases to trimming and J lost 2 bases, with 9 bases between them. Germline V gives CDR1 SGHAT, CDR2 FQDESV (reference sequence). The length of the CDR3 is 13 residues. CDR3: CASSLTDNTEAFF. For the CDR3, the DNA is TGTGCCAGCAGCCTCACAGATAACACTGAAGCTTTCTTT.

The chain is built from TRBV11-2 and TRBJ2-2; possibly TRBD2 for D (6 bases). The CDR3 sequence is 16 residues long. The V gene lost 0 bases and the J gene lost 5 bases, with 13 bases spanning the gap. Germline lookup yields CDR1 SGHAT and CDR2 FQNNGV. CDR3 loop: CASSLDGVGGTGELFF. CDR3 nucleotide sequence: TGTGCCAGCAGCTTAGATGGGGTCGGGGGAACCGGGGAGCTGTTTTTT.

The chain recombines TRBV7-8 with TRBJ2-2; TRBD2 agrees at 7 bases. Germline CDR1 is SGHVS and CDR2 is FQNEAQ. The CDR3 sequence is 16 residues long. V dropped 5 bases and J dropped 4; count of bases not matched to a gene: 10. The DNA of the CDR3 is TGTGCCAGCAGCCCTTGGGGGGGTGATCCCACCGGGGAGCTGTTTTTT. Translated, it gives CASSPWGGDPTGELFF. Full variable domain (rest looked up from reference TRBV7-8 and TRBJ2-2): GAGVSQSPRYKVAKRGQDVALRCDPISGHVSLFWYQQALGQGPEFLTYFQNEAQLDKSGLPSDRFFAERPEGSVSTLKIQRTQQEDSAVYLCASSPWGGDPTGELFFGEGSRLTVL.

The chain has TRBV28 and TRBJ1-5; 8 nucleotides line up with TRBD1. Germline V lookup: CDR1 MDHEN, CDR2 SYDVKM. The trim removed 6 bases at V and 2 bases at J, leaving 6 bases unmatched. This CDR3 contains 15 residues. The CDR3: CASRKQGGGNQPQHF. DNA of the CDR3: TGTGCCAGCAGGAAACAGGGGGGGGGCAATCAGCCCCAGCATTTT.

Notes on this clone: Compared with germline, one end of the junction differs, possibly owing to a read error. This rearrangement joins TRBV27 to TRBJ2-2; 7 bases are shared with TRBD2. The germline V gene encodes CDR1 MNHEY and CDR2 SMNVEV (reference sequence). The CDR3 has 23 residues. Here the CDR3 reads CASTLEPLYGGRVPQENTGELFF. CDR3 sequence (DNA): TGTGCCAGCACTTTAGAACCCCTGTATGGCGGGAGAGTACCCCAGGAGAACACCGGGGAGCTGTTTTTT.

The V gene is TRBV5-5, the J gene TRBJ2-6; D might be TRBD1 (6 bases). The CDR3 covers 16 residues. From germline, CDR1 is SGHKS and CDR2 YYEKEE (reference sequence). Trimming shortened V by 4 bases and J by 2 bases, and 13 bases separated the two germline ends. The CDR3 DNA is TGTGCCAGCAGCCCGTACAGGGATCCTGGGGCCAACGTCCTGACTTTC. Translated: CASSPYRDPGANVLTF.

Notes on this clone: The sample holds other DNA sequences that translate to the same CDR3. The chain is built from TRBV3-1 (or the pseudogene TRBV3-2) and TRBJ1-1; a possible D gene is TRBD1 (5 bases). Per the germline V gene, CDR1 is LGHDT and CDR2 is YNNKEL (reference sequence). The CDR3 is 14 amino acids. The germline V and J ends were trimmed by 1 base and 5 bases, with 11 bases remaining between them. DNA of the CDR3: TGTGCCAGCAGCCAAGTGGGGGGAGGAACTGAAGCTTTCTTT. Its protein is CASSQVGGGTEAFF.

This rearrangement joins TRBV7-2 to TRBJ2-3; TRBD2 matches 8 bases. The CDR3 has 15 residues. The V segment lost 2 bases and the J segment 2 bases; nucleotides outside the gene matches: 3. Germline-derived CDR1 and CDR2 are SGHTA and FQGNSA. CDR3 sequence: CASSLNSGATDTQYF. The CDR3 DNA follows: TGTGCCAGCAGCTTAAATAGCGGGGCCACAGATACGCAGTATTTT.

V usage is TRBV6-5 and J usage is TRBJ2-7; D might be TRBD2 (5 bases). V was trimmed by 10 bases and J by 1 base, leaving 8 bases between them. The CDR3 runs to 11 residues. The germline V gene encodes CDR1 MNHEY and CDR2 SVGAGI. The CDR3 region is CATKRSYEQYF. DNA for the CDR3: TGTGCCACCAAGCGGTCCTACGAGCAGTACTTC.

V is TRBV28 and J is TRBJ1-5; TRBD1 is a possible D gene (6 bases). The V end lost 5 bases, the J end lost 6 bases, and 14 bases lay between the germline ends. Germline-derived CDR1 and CDR2 are MDHEN and SYDVKM. This CDR3 is 14 amino acids long. The DNA for the CDR3 is TGTGCCAGCAGTGGGGGGACACCTGGTCAGCCCCAGCATTTT. Amino acids: CASSGGTPGQPQHF.

V usage is TRBV9 and J usage is TRBJ2-7; 8 bases are shared with TRBD2. After removal of 0 bases from V and 3 bases from J, the junction contained 8 bases not matched to a gene. There are 16 residues in the CDR3. Germline V gene sequence: CDR1 SGDLS, CDR2 YYNGEE. CDR3 sequence (DNA): TGTGCCAGCAGCGTAGGTGGGGGAGCGGGGGACTACGAGCAGTACTTC. Translating gives CASSVGGGAGDYEQYF.

This sequence joins TRBV3-1 (or the pseudogene TRBV3-2) and TRBJ2-5, with D unclear. With 3 bases removed from V and 1 base from J, the gap between germline ends came to 6 bases. The CDR3 covers 13 residues. Germline V gives CDR1 LGHDT, CDR2 YNNKEL (reference sequence). The chain's CDR3 is CASSHRTQETQYF. The CDR3 nucleotides are TGTGCCAGCAGCCACCGGACCCAAGAGACCCAGTACTTC.

J is TRBJ1-4 and V is TRBV5-1; D is undetermined. The germline CDR1 and CDR2 sequences are SGHRS and YFSETQ. Trimming shortened V by 4 bases and J by 0 bases, and 19 bases separated the two germline ends. The CDR3 covers 18 residues. The CDR3 coding sequence is TGCGCCAGCAGCCCATCGGGCTCCAACGTGGCAACTAATGAAAAACTGTTTTTT. Translating gives CASSPSGSNVATNEKLFF.